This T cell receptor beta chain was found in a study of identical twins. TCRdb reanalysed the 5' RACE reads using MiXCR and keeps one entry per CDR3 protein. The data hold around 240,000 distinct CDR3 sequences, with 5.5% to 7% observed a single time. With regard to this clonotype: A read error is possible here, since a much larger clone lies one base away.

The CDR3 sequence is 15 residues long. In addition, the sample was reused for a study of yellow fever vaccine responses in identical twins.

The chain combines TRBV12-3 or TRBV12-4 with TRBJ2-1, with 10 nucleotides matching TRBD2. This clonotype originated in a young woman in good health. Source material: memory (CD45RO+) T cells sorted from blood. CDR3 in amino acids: CASSASGRKDNEQSF. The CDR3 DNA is TGTGCCAGCAGTGCTAGCGGGAGAAAGGACAATGAGCAGTCCTTC.